This passage covers 3 T cell receptor beta chains from one sample sequenced in a study of blood T cell repertoires in COVID-19. The data were produced by immunoSEQ multiplex PCR, yet TCRdb's version contains in-frame clones alone and is incomplete. The data show hundreds of thousands of clones, about 85% seen once. The sample consisted of PBMCs or T cells enriched from blood (not recorded which). The receptor set was obtained from a woman aged 50 to 65 who had recovered from COVID-19.

The V call is TRBV10-1, the J call TRBJ2-1, with D tentatively TRBD2 (6 bases). Germline V gene sequence: CDR1 WNHNN, CDR2 SYGVQD (reference sequence). The CDR3 runs to 15 residues. V was shortened by 1 base and J by 1 base, with 8 bases between the two germline ends. The CDR3 loop is CASSEFSGSYNEQFF. For the CDR3, the DNA is TGCGCCAGCAGTGAGTTTAGCGGATCCTACAATGAGCAGTTCTTC.

This chain links TRBV28 with TRBJ1-5, with a weak D call TRBD1 (5 bases). This CDR3 spans 17 amino acids. The V gene's germline CDR1 is MDHEN and CDR2 SYDVKM. Trimming left V 3 bases short and J 2 bases short, with 17 bases between. CDR3 coding DNA: TGTGCCAGCAGTTTGCCCCGGAGGGGCTATGGCAATCAGCCCCAGCATTTT. Translating gives CASSLPRRGYGNQPQHF.

This clone is a singleton in its sample. The gene calls are TRBV13 and TRBJ2-7; weak D call: TRBD2 (5 bases). CDR1 is PRHDT, CDR2 FYEKMQ, per germline (reference sequence). Trimming pared 4 bases from V and 3 bases from J, leaving 16 bases between. The CDR3 is made up of 15 amino acids. The CDR3, as DNA: TGTGCCAGCAGCTCCCGGTCGGGGTTCAACTACGAGCAGTACTTC. It translates to CASSSRSGFNYEQYF.